This is a list of T cell receptor beta chains from one sample in a study of T cell changes during pregnancy in multiple sclerosis. Measured with immunoSEQ multiplex PCR; TCRdb has only the in-frame clones, and not every one. Among over 30,000 clones, around 93% were seen once, and the ten largest hold roughly 2.8%. The source material was CD4+ T cells from peripheral blood mononuclear cells, sampled in the third trimester of pregnancy. These receptors originate from a female donor in good health, enrolled as a control in a pregnancy study. CDR3s include the opening cysteine and the closing phenylalanine or tryptophan. Expanded clones get a size class; other rows say once, few or many, or leave the size out.

V: TRBV9; size: NA; CDR3: CASSVNRGEQFF
V: TRBV4-1; size: NA; CDR3: CASSQDRAGGAREQYF
V: TRBV10-1; size: NA; CDR3: CASSTGVINEQFF
V: TRBV6-1; size: NA; CDR3: CASSFLFDSPLHF
V: TRBV18; size: NA; CDR3: CASSPEGQVNTEAFF
V: TRBV28; size: NA; CDR3: CASSGGGYQPQHF
V: TRBV19; size: NA; CDR3: CASNESGTGFYEQYF
V: TRBV11-2; size: NA; CDR3: CASSPLELDSGNTIYF
V: TRBV6-6; size: NA; CDR3: CASSYVAGGRTDTQYF
V: TRBV7-8; size: NA; CDR3: CASSPRTGARANYGYTF
V: TRBV29-1; size: few; CDR3: CSAITGEAFF
V: TRBV18; size: NA; CDR3: CASSHRETQYF
V: TRBV29-1; size: few; CDR3: CSVETGGYTF
V: TRBV27; size: NA; CDR3: CASSPLQGDGYTF
V: TRBV7-9; size: NA; CDR3: CASSLTGSEQYF
V: TRBV6-1; size: NA; CDR3: CASSGIVQETQYF
V: TRBV19; size: NA; CDR3: CASRPRGGRGESQYF
V: TRBV6-6; size: NA; CDR3: CASRDGQGRAFF
V: TRBV18; size: NA; CDR3: CASSPVDSTEAFF
V: TRBV4-1; size: few; CDR3: CASSQDISRGYTF
V: TRBV28; size: few; CDR3: CASRRTVPPEAFF
V: TRBV28; size: NA; CDR3: CASSPEGATYEKLFF
V: TRBV4-1; size: NA; CDR3: CASSQLSRAGNTIYF
V: TRBV4-1; size: NA; CDR3: CASSNAKQGNTEAFF
V: TRBV4-2; size: NA; CDR3: CASSQQRGGAVTDTQYF
V: TRBV28; size: NA; CDR3: CASSLDSGQRAYEQYF
V: TRBV27; size: NA; CDR3: CASSPHSGDAFF
V: TRBV5-8; size: NA; CDR3: CASSLALGTGVMNTEAFF
V: TRBV6-5; size: NA; CDR3: CASSYSGSAHTGELFF